This entry lists 17 T cell receptor beta chains sequenced from one sample in a study of blood T cells in healthy people across ages. For the second PCR, which ran for roughly 7 to 11 cycles, a sample-barcoded 5' primer and a J-beta primer mix were used. TCRdb processed the 5' RACE reads anew with MiXCR; each CDR3 protein has one entry. The sample yields 1.5 million to 2 million distinct CDR3 sequences, about 50% seen once. Material: blood. The receptor source for this set is a woman aged 40 to 50 in good health.

This CDR3 is CASSKDQGVYGYTF. For the CDR3, the DNA is TGTGCCAGCAGCAAAGACCAGGGAGTCTATGGCTACACCTTC. The chain employs TRBV7-2 and TRBJ1-2, with D maybe TRBD1 (5 bases). There are 14 residues in the CDR3. Trimming removed 5 bases from V and 4 bases from J, with 14 bases in between. Per germline, CDR1 SGHTA and CDR2 FQGNSA.

This sequence joins TRBV9 and TRBJ1-4; the match to TRBD1 covers 8 bases. J lost 2 bases, V lost 1 base, and 4 bases had no gene match. The germline gives CDR1 SGDLS, CDR2 YYNGEE. This CDR3 has 16 residues. The DNA for the CDR3 is TGTGCCAGCAGCGTATCAGGGGGCGAGACTAATGAAAAACTGTTTTTT. It codes for CASSVSGGETNEKLFF.

To note about this clonotype: The junction departs from the called germline gene at one end, perhaps through a read error. The V and J genes are TRBV6-1 and TRBJ2-7, with D maybe TRBD1 (5 bases). Germline V gives CDR1 MNHNS, CDR2 SASEGT. There are 15 residues in the CDR3. The CDR3 sequence: CASVIDSPRSYEQYF. The CDR3 DNA is TGCGCCAGCGTAATAGACAGCCCCCGCTCCTACGAGCAGTACTTC.

This clonotype was detected only a few times. The CDR3: CASSQGGVLTF. DNA of the CDR3: TGTGCCAGCAGCCAAGGAGGGGTCCTGACTTTC. The chain couples TRBV9 to TRBJ2-6, with D possibly TRBD2 on 6 matching bases. From germline, CDR1 is SGDLS and CDR2 YYNGEE. The germline V and J ends were trimmed by 4 bases and 13 bases, with 9 bases remaining between them. The length of the CDR3 is 11 residues.

The gene calls are TRBV6-6 and TRBJ2-3; D is uncertain. The CDR3 totals 14 residues. Germline CDR1 MNHNY, CDR2 SVGAGI (reference sequence). Trimming took 0 bases from V and 4 from J, leaving 8 bases between them. CDR3 protein: CASSYSDVADTQYF. Here the CDR3 DNA reads TGTGCCAGCAGTTACTCAGATGTGGCAGATACGCAGTATTTT.

The chain is built from TRBV6-5 and TRBJ2-3; tentative D call: TRBD1 (6 bases). The CDR3 contains 13 residues. Germline V lookup: CDR1 MNHEY, CDR2 SVGAGI. Between the trimmed V and J ends, which lost 8 bases and 2 bases, there was a span of 11 bases. The DNA of the CDR3 is TGTGCCAGCGTGGACAGAGCCACAGATACGCAGTATTTT. Translated, it gives CASVDRATDTQYF.

About this clonotype: An end of the junction does not agree with germline; a read error may underlie this. This chain joins TRBV27 and TRBJ1-2, with D unclear. Looked up from germline, CDR1 is MNHEY and CDR2 is SMNVEV (reference sequence). The CDR3 covers 13 residues. The CDR3 nucleotides read TGTGCCAGCTGGGCTCCGGGCGCCTATGGTTACACCTTC. This translates into CASWAPGAYGYTF.

The chain has TRBV5-1 and TRBJ2-5; no reliable D call. The CDR3 is 16 residues long. V lost 0 bases to trimming and J lost 2 bases, with 14 bases between them. The germline CDR1 and CDR2 sequences are SGHRS and YFSETQ. The CDR3 sequence: CASSLDPRMIQETQYF. The DNA of the CDR3 is TGCGCCAGCAGCTTGGATCCAAGAATGATACAAGAGACCCAGTACTTC.

The chain carries TRBV7-2 and TRBJ2-1, with 10 bases fitting TRBD2. V gave up 5 bases and J gave up 4 bases; unmatched junction bases: 20. The CDR3 loop spans 20 amino acids. Per germline, CDR1 SGHTA and CDR2 FQGNSA. CDR3 loop: CASSPRTGLNLAGEYNEQFF. The CDR3 DNA reads TGTGCCAGCAGCCCCCGGACAGGGCTTAACCTAGCGGGGGAGTACAATGAGCAGTTCTTC.

The chain uses TRBV2 and TRBJ2-5, with D perhaps TRBD1 (6 bases). The CDR3 consists of 14 residues. With 0 bases removed from V and 13 bases from J, the gap between germline ends came to 18 bases. Germline CDR1 SNHLY, CDR2 FYNNEI. This chain's CDR3 is CASSEAAGRTVRYF. Here the CDR3 DNA reads TGTGCCAGCAGTGAAGCGGCCGGTCGGACAGTTCGGTACTTC.

The chain couples TRBV28 to TRBJ2-3, with 8 bases that match TRBD1. Germline V gene sequence: CDR1 MDHEN, CDR2 SYDVKM. J lost 2 bases, V lost 8 bases, and 3 bases had no gene match. The CDR3 runs 13 residues. The CDR3 loop is CASGQGVTDTQYF. Written as DNA, the CDR3 is TGTGCCAGCGGACAGGGAGTCACAGATACGCAGTATTTT.

The chain carries TRBV11-2 and TRBJ2-5, with TRBD2 matching 11 bases. Germline loops: CDR1 SGHAT, CDR2 FQNNGV. The V and J ends lost 3 bases and 3 bases, in that order; junction bases with no gene match: 3. This CDR3 spans 15 amino acids. The CDR3 nucleotides are TGTGCCAGCAGCTTGACTAGCGGGGACGAAGAGACCCAGTACTTC. It encodes CASSLTSGDEETQYF. The full variable domain, completed using reference TRBV11-2 and TRBJ2-5, is EAGVAQSPRYKIIEKRQSVAFWCNPISGHATLYWYQQILGQGPKLLIQFQNNGVVDDSQLPKDRFSAERLKGVDSTLKIQPAKLEDSAVYLCASSLTSGDEETQYFGPGTRLLVL.

This clonotype was counted between two and nine times. The chain recombines TRBV15 with TRBJ2-3; TRBD2 agrees at 7 bases. CDR1 is LNHNV and CDR2 is YYDKDF in the germline V gene (reference sequence). CDR3 length equals 15 residues. V lost 3 bases and J lost 7; bases outside the gene matches: 10. The CDR3 DNA sequence: TGTGCCACCAGCAGCCCGGGACCGGGAGGAAATACGCAGTATTTT. Encoded protein: CATSSPGPGGNTQYF.

The rearrangement uses TRBV27 and TRBJ2-5; 9 bases are shared with TRBD2. This CDR3 has 15 amino acids. Germline values: CDR1 MNHEY, CDR2 SMNVEV (reference sequence). The junction had 16 bases not matched to a gene; V was cut back by 6 bases and J by 11 bases. Written as DNA, the CDR3 is TGTGCCAGCAGGGTAATGCGGGGGGGGTACAATGAGCAGTACTTC. Residues: CASRVMRGGYNEQYF.

The rearrangement joins TRBV15 to TRBJ2-1; 8 nucleotides agree with TRBD2. V trimming: 1 base; J trimming: 7 bases; junction bases outside the gene matches: 3. The CDR3 runs 14 residues. Germline values: CDR1 LNHNV, CDR2 YYDKDF (reference sequence). CDR3 sequence: CATSRGVAGNEQFF. The CDR3 DNA reads as TGTGCCACCAGCAGAGGGGTAGCGGGGAATGAGCAGTTCTTC.

The chain has TRBV27 and TRBJ2-5; 7 bases are a match to TRBD1. This CDR3 is 14 amino acids long. Germline CDR1 MNHEY, CDR2 SMNVEV (reference sequence). V gave up 9 bases and J gave up 5 bases; unmatched junction bases: 12. The CDR3 sequence: CARPTTGDEETQYF. Written as DNA, the CDR3 is TGTGCCAGACCGACCACAGGGGATGAGGAGACCCAGTACTTC.

This chain joins TRBV27 and TRBJ2-5, with D hard to call. Germline-derived CDR1 and CDR2 are MNHEY and SMNVEV (reference sequence). This CDR3 has 14 amino acids. Trimming pared 3 bases from V and 1 base from J, leaving 9 bases between. CDR3 protein: CASSFQARQETQYF. CDR3 coding DNA: TGTGCCAGCAGTTTCCAGGCCCGCCAAGAGACCCAGTACTTC.